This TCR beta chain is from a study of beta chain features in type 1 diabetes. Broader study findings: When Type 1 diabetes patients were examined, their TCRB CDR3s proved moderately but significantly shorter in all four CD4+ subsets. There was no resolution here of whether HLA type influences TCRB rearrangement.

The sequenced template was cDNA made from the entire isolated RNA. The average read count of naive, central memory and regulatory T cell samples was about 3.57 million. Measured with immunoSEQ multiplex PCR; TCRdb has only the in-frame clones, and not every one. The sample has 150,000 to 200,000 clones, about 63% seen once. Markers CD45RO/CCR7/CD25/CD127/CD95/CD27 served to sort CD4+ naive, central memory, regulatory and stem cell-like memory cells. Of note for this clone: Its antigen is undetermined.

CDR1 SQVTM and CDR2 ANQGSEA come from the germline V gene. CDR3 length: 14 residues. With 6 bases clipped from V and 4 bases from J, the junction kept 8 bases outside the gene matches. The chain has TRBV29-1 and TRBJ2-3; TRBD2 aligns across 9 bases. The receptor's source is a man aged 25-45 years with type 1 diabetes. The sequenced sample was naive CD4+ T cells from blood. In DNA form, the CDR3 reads TGCAGCGTCGAGGGACTAGCAGGCGCAGATACGCAGTATTTT. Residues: CSVEGLAGADTQYF.